Listed here are 4 T cell receptor beta chains from one sample, sequenced in a study of blood T cell repertoires in COVID-19. Data came from immunoSEQ multiplex PCR; TCRdb stores just in-frame clones and leaves some out. Of hundreds of thousands of clones listed, 75% to 90% are singletons. Sequenced sample: PBMCs or T cells enriched from blood (not recorded which). The receptors shown here come from a man younger than 35 who had recovered from COVID-19.

This chain joins TRBV6-5 and TRBJ2-7; TRBD1 might be the D (7 bases). The germline V gene has CDR1 MNHEY and CDR2 SVGAGI. The V and J ends lost 6 bases and 3 bases respectively, with 18 bases between them. CDR3 length equals 15 residues. This CDR3 is CASSGSEGQSYEQYF. The CDR3 bases are TGTGCCAGCAGCGGGTCGGAGGGACAGAGCTACGAGCAGTACTTC.

This chain uses TRBV7-6 with TRBJ2-2; TRBD1 matches 10 bases. The J segment lost 6 bases and the V segment lost 5 bases, leaving 9 bases of the junction unmatched. Looked up from germline, CDR1 is SGHVS and CDR2 is FNYEAQ. The CDR3 consists of 16 residues. CDR3 DNA sequence: TGTGCCAGCAGCCAAGGGACAGGGGCGACTCCCGGGGAGCTGTTTTTT. Protein: CASSQGTGATPGELFF.

The chain couples TRBV20-1 to TRBJ1-1, with D hard to call. V lost 3 bases to trimming and J lost 3 bases, with 5 bases between them. Germline assignment: CDR1 DFQATT and CDR2 SNEGSKA (reference sequence). The CDR3 is made up of 11 amino acids. The CDR3 bases are TGCAGTGCTAGGTCGGACACTGAAGCTTTCTTT. Encoded protein: CSARSDTEAFF.

The chain uses TRBV7-9 and TRBJ2-4; 11 bases align to TRBD1. CDR3 length: 19 amino acids. Looked up from germline, CDR1 is SEHNR and CDR2 is FQNEAQ (reference sequence). V gave up 1 base and J gave up 0 bases; unmatched junction bases: 8. The CDR3 DNA sequence: TGTGCCAGCAGCTTAGTTGGGACAGGGGGACTCATAGCCAAAAACATTCAGTACTTC. It encodes CASSLVGTGGLIAKNIQYF.